A single sample gave rise to the 24 T cell receptor beta chains below, sequenced in a study of cytotoxic CD8 clonotypes in ibrutinib-treated CLL. The method was immunoSEQ multiplex PCR; TCRdb's version includes in-frame clones alone and lacks a portion of them. The data show 200,000 to 250,000 clones, about three quarters seen once. The sample in question was PBMCs, obtained after 24 months of ibrutinib treatment. Receptor source: a human donor with chronic lymphocytic leukemia.

This clone was recorded only once. The chain combines TRBV2 with TRBJ1-2; D is unclear. Trimming stripped 6 bases from V and 8 bases from J, with 16 bases between. This CDR3 contains 13 residues. CDR1 and CDR2 from the germline V gene are SNHLY and FYNNEI. The CDR3 DNA reads TGTGCCAGCAGCCCGAGGCTTCCCCCCGGCTACACCTTC. Translation: CASSPRLPPGYTF.

The chain is built from TRBV6-5 and TRBJ1-5; D not resolved. The CDR3 runs 14 residues. Trimming removed 6 bases from V and 0 bases from J, with 9 bases in between. Germline loops: CDR1 MNHEY, CDR2 SVGAGI. The CDR3 DNA reads TGTGCCAGCAGGGCGGTGAATAGCAATCAGCCCCAGCATTTT. Its translation: CASRAVNSNQPQHF.

The V and J genes are TRBV9 and TRBJ2-5; 9 nucleotides match TRBD1. Germline V gene sequence: CDR1 SGDLS, CDR2 YYNGEE. The ends lost 4 bases at V and 5 bases at J; junction bases unmatched: 6. This CDR3 region has 14 residues. The CDR3 sequence: CASSPWDRAETQYF. DNA for the CDR3: TGTGCCAGCAGCCCTTGGGACAGGGCGGAGACCCAGTACTTC.

The gene calls are TRBV28 and TRBJ2-7; a possible D gene is TRBD2 (5 bases). Germline V CDR1 and CDR2: MDHEN, SYDVKM. Trimming removed 8 bases from V and 4 bases from J, with 9 bases in between. The length of the CDR3 is 11 residues. The CDR3 reads CASGRVYEQYF. CDR3 nucleotide sequence: TGTGCCAGCGGGCGGGTTTACGAGCAGTACTTC.

V and J are TRBV4-1 and TRBJ2-3; 7 bases line up with TRBD2. Germline lookup yields CDR1 MGHRA and CDR2 YSYEKL. The CDR3 consists of 16 residues. V lost 0 bases to trimming and J lost 0 bases; unmatched junction nucleotides: 3. The CDR3 here is CASSQESSGSTDTQYF. In DNA form, the CDR3 reads TGCGCCAGCAGCCAAGAGTCTAGCGGTAGCACAGATACGCAGTATTTT.

This clone has a handful of counts. The DNA for the CDR3 is TGTGCTAGTGGTCAGGTAACCGGGGAGCTGTTTTTT. This encodes CASGQVTGELFF. The chain recombines TRBV12-5 with TRBJ2-2; D remains ambiguous. The CDR3 totals 12 residues. Trimming took 5 bases from V and 5 from J, leaving 6 bases between them. Germline loops: CDR1 LGHNT, CDR2 FRNRAP.

In regard to this clone: The junction departs from the called germline gene at one end, perhaps through a read error. This chain joins TRBV9 and TRBJ2-1, with D maybe TRBD1 (5 bases). This CDR3 contains 11 residues. Germline V lookup: CDR1 SGDLS, CDR2 YYNGEE. In DNA, the CDR3 is TGTGCCAGCAGCGTAGAAGGGGTACTCCTCTTC. Its translation: CASSVEGVLLF. Complete variable domain (other parts from reference TRBV9 and TRBJ2-1): DSGVTQTPKHLITATGQRVTLRCSPRSGDLSVYWYQQSLDQGLQFLIQYYNGEERAKGNILERFSAQQFPDLHSELNLSSLELGDSALYFCASSVEGVLLFGPGTRLTVL.

The rearrangement links TRBV5-1 to TRBJ1-3; D not resolved. The CDR3 spans 14 residues. CDR1 is SGHRS, CDR2 YFSETQ, per germline. Deletions cut 3 bases from V and 4 bases from J, with 11 bases between. CDR3 DNA sequence: TGCGCCAGCAGCTCCGGTCGGGTAGGAAACACCATATATTTT. It specifies CASSSGRVGNTIYF.

This chain joins TRBV28 and TRBJ1-2, with 8 bases lining up with TRBD1. Germline V gene lookup returns CDR1 MDHEN and CDR2 SYDVKM. This CDR3 comprises 16 residues. Unmatched junction bases numbered 12, after V lost 5 bases and J lost 4 bases. For the CDR3, the DNA is TGTGCCAGCAGTCCTGCTCCTGGACAGGGAGGCTATGGCTACACCTTC. It codes for CASSPAPGQGGYGYTF.

This chain connects TRBV4-2 to TRBJ1-1; D ambiguous. This CDR3 is built from 15 residues. Trimming removed 0 bases at V and 3 bases at J, with 11 bases between. CDR1 is LGHNA and CDR2 is YNFKEQ in the germline V gene. In DNA form, the CDR3 reads TGTGCCAGCAGCCAAGAGGTGGGTAGGGACACTGAAGCTTTCTTT. Amino acids: CASSQEVGRDTEAFF.

The rearrangement joins TRBV29-1 to TRBJ2-1; D remains ambiguous. The CDR3 is 15 residues long. Deletions cut 6 bases from V and 0 bases from J, with 15 bases between. Germline loops: CDR1 SQVTM, CDR2 ANQGSEA. This CDR3 reads CSVHVGDHSYNEQFF. Written as DNA, the CDR3 is TGCAGCGTCCATGTGGGCGACCACTCCTACAATGAGCAGTTCTTC.

The chain couples TRBV6-5 to TRBJ1-5, with D unresolved. The germline V gene has CDR1 MNHEY and CDR2 SVGAGI. CDR3 size: 14 residues. The V end lost 6 bases, the J end lost 0 bases, and 9 bases lay between the germline ends. In nucleotides, the CDR3 is TGTGCCAGCAGGGCCGACGGTAGCAATCAGCCCCAGCATTTT. It is translated as CASRADGSNQPQHF.

The chain couples TRBV7-2 to TRBJ1-5, with TRBD1 matching 9 bases. Unmatched junction bases numbered 8, after V lost 1 base and J lost 4 bases. Germline V lookup: CDR1 SGHTA, CDR2 FQGNSA. The CDR3 runs to 17 residues. CDR3 coding DNA: TGTGCCAGCAGCTTAGAAATTACAGGGGGCGAGAATCAGCCCCAGCATTTT. Its protein is CASSLEITGGENQPQHF.

The chain links TRBV7-8 to TRBJ1-4, with TRBD1 as a possible D gene (5 bases). V lost 1 base to trimming and J lost 13 bases, with 7 bases between them. This CDR3 comprises 11 residues. The germline V gene encodes CDR1 SGHVS and CDR2 FQNEAQ. The CDR3 sequence: CASSLGQGLFF. CDR3 sequence (DNA): TGTGCCAGCAGCTTAGGTCAGGGACTGTTTTTT.

This sequence joins TRBV9 and TRBJ2-1; 14 nucleotides agree with TRBD2. The J segment lost 8 bases and the V segment lost 3 bases, leaving 7 bases of the junction unmatched. The CDR3 runs to 16 residues. Germline assignment: CDR1 SGDLS and CDR2 YYNGEE. The CDR3 reads CASSESGTSGGHEQFF. CDR3 DNA: TGTGCCAGCAGCGAGTCCGGGACTAGCGGGGGCCATGAGCAGTTCTTC.

J is TRBJ2-2 and V is TRBV6-5; 13 nucleotides agree with TRBD2. CDR1 is MNHEY, CDR2 SVGAGI, per germline. The ends lost 0 bases at V and 6 bases at J; junction bases unmatched: 1. CDR3 length equals 16 residues. The CDR3 DNA reads as TGTGCCAGCAGTTACTCCGGGACTAGCGGGGCCGGGGAGCTGTTTTTT. Its protein is CASSYSGTSGAGELFF.

The chain couples TRBV28 to TRBJ2-6, with D maybe TRBD2 (6 bases). Germline lookup yields CDR1 MDHEN and CDR2 SYDVKM. The CDR3 is 15 residues long. V was shortened by 6 bases and J by 3 bases, with 12 bases between the two germline ends. CDR3 sequence reads: CASSSTGVGANVLTF. In DNA, the CDR3 is TGTGCCAGCAGCTCCACGGGGGTTGGGGCCAACGTCCTGACTTTC.

This clone was found once. V is TRBV11-2 and J is TRBJ2-1; 10 bases are a match to TRBD2. The CDR3 is 16 amino acids. Trimming removed 5 bases from V and 9 bases from J; junction bases left unmatched: 13. Looked up from germline, CDR1 is SGHAT and CDR2 is FQNNGV. Written as DNA, the CDR3 is TGTGCCAGCAGCCTCACAGCGGGAGGGAGCCTCAGTGAGCAGTTCTTC. Protein: CASSLTAGGSLSEQFF.

This clone was seen just once. The V call is TRBV6-6, the J call TRBJ2-3; no definite D call. CDR3 size: 14 residues. With 10 bases removed from V and 5 bases from J, the gap between germline ends came to 19 bases. CDR1 and CDR2 (germline): MNHNY, SVGAGI (reference sequence). CDR3 loop: CATLALKGVDTQYF. CDR3 nucleotides: TGTGCCACTCTCGCCCTCAAAGGAGTAGATACGCAGTATTTT.

The genes are TRBV5-1 and TRBJ2-1; no reliable D call. Germline V CDR1 and CDR2: SGHRS, YFSETQ. V was clipped by 3 bases and J by 0 bases, with 10 bases between them. This CDR3 spans 15 amino acids. The DNA for the CDR3 is TGCGCCAGCAGCTATCAGACGAGCTCCTACAATGAGCAGTTCTTC. Its protein product is CASSYQTSSYNEQFF.

The chain has TRBV6-5 and TRBJ2-1; D not certain. From germline, CDR1 is MNHEY and CDR2 SVGAGI. Trimming stripped 0 bases from V and 6 bases from J, with 6 bases between. CDR3 length: 13 amino acids. The CDR3 spells CASSYSQSNEQFF. For the CDR3, the DNA is TGTGCCAGCAGTTACTCGCAGAGCAATGAGCAGTTCTTC.

This chain joins TRBV15 and TRBJ2-2, with D unclear. V was trimmed by 8 bases and J by 1 base, leaving 8 bases between them. The germline CDR1 and CDR2 sequences are LNHNV and YYDKDF (reference sequence). CDR3 size: 13 residues. The CDR3 reads CATARGNTGELFF. The CDR3 DNA follows: TGTGCCACCGCGCGCGGGAACACCGGGGAGCTGTTTTTT.

The CDR3 loop is CASRDRSPGELFF. The CDR3 DNA follows: TGTGCCAGTCGGGACAGAAGCCCCGGGGAGCTGTTTTTT. The chain carries TRBV6-6 and TRBJ2-2; 7 bases are shared with TRBD1. This CDR3 spans 13 amino acids. Trimming cost V 9 bases and J 6 bases; bases outside gene matches: 7. Per germline, CDR1 MNHNY and CDR2 SVGAGI (reference sequence).

This clone has only one observation. The chain recombines TRBV27 with TRBJ1-5; D is perhaps TRBD1 (6 bases). Germline CDR1 is MNHEY and CDR2 is SMNVEV (reference sequence). This CDR3 contains 15 residues. V lost 6 bases to trimming and J lost 9 bases, with 21 bases between them. The DNA for the CDR3 is TGTGCCAGCAGCTCAGATACAGGGTCTCCTCGGCCCCAGCATTTT. Its translation is CASSSDTGSPRPQHF.